Included here is one T cell receptor beta chain sequence, with context. Its target is not known. PCR primers comprised 60 Vbeta and 13 Jbeta primers. The protocol was immunoSEQ multiplex PCR, while the TCRdb copy is restricted to in-frame clones and leaves out a portion. Counted here are some 270,000 clones, 80% to 95% occurring once; the ten biggest clones make up roughly 1.5%. This entry is derived from a study of cytomegalovirus exposure and HLA in healthy donors. Study-level points and caveats: HLA allele associations emerged for some 16,000 TCR beta sequences in a later analysis, at 0.05 false discovery rate. DRB1 had the most TCR associations and HLA-C the fewest, a later analysis found, with rates varying by HLA locus. A missense variant in DCLRE1C was later tied to TCR beta V- and J-gene trimming. Relative to the approximately 700-donor mean, N-insertions were reportedly fewer in an Asian-associated ancestry cluster in a later analysis.

The ends were cut back, 0 bases at V and 0 bases at J, with 10 bases in the middle. Per germline, CDR1 SGHDT and CDR2 YYEEEE. The CDR3 length is 17 residues. Sequencing was performed on PBMCs. This rearrangement joins TRBV5-6 to TRBJ2-6; perhaps TRBD1 as D (5 bases). This receptor was taken from a girl aged 2-9 years in good health and CMV-seronegative. The CDR3 loop is CASSLDRTSSGANVLTF. CDR3 nucleotide sequence: TGTGCCAGCAGCTTGGATAGGACAAGCTCTGGGGCCAACGTCCTGACTTTC.